The 30 T cell receptor beta chains below were found in one sample sequenced in a study of T cell responses to AZD1222 COVID-19 vaccine. The protocol was immunoSEQ multiplex PCR, while the TCRdb copy is restricted to in-frame clones and leaves out a portion. The sample carries over 65,000 clones, around 85% recorded once. The sequencing here drew on peripheral blood, taken on day 0 of AZD1222 vaccination. All receptors derive from an adult in good health.

J is TRBJ2-3 and V is TRBV7-2; TRBD1 matches at 9 bases. V dropped 5 bases and J dropped 14; count of bases not matched to a gene: 20. The CDR3 contains 16 residues. Germline V gene lookup returns CDR1 SGHTA and CDR2 FQGNSA. The CDR3 sequence is CASSAAAQGALGGRYF. The CDR3 DNA is TGTGCCAGCAGCGCGGCGGCACAGGGGGCCCTGGGGGGGAGGTATTTT.

With respect to this clone: At one of its ends the junction is not consistent with the germline gene, which may arise from a read error. The chain combines TRBV20-1 with TRBJ1-2, with D uncertain. CDR3 length: 8 residues. The germline gives CDR1 DFQATT, CDR2 SNEGSKA (reference sequence). The DNA of the CDR3 is TGCAGTGCTAGATACTCGGTCTTC. It is translated as CSARYSVF.

The V call is TRBV9, the J call TRBJ1-3, with D maybe TRBD1 (6 bases). Trimming cost V 4 bases and J 3 bases, with 17 bases left between them. Germline-derived CDR1 and CDR2 are SGDLS and YYNGEE. This CDR3 has 16 residues. The CDR3 loop is CASSLSGGLGGNTIYF. CDR3 coding DNA: TGTGCCAGCAGCCTGAGCGGGGGCTTAGGTGGAAACACCATATATTTT.

This chain links TRBV28 with TRBJ1-2; D ambiguous. V lost 4 bases and J 3 bases, leaving 18 bases between the germline ends. CDR3 length: 16 amino acids. CDR1 is MDHEN and CDR2 is SYDVKM in the germline V gene. The CDR3 nucleotides read TGTGCCAGCAGTTCCCCCCCGCCCGGCCAGGACTATGGCTACACCTTC. It encodes CASSSPPPGQDYGYTF.

The V gene is TRBV19, the J gene TRBJ1-6; 9 bases fit TRBD1. V lost 3 bases, J lost 13 bases, and 10 bases stayed unmatched. Germline CDR1 LNHDA, CDR2 SQIVND (reference sequence). This CDR3 comprises 15 residues. The CDR3 nucleotides are TGTGCCAGTAGTATTGCGGGACAGGGAAAATTCCCCCTCCACTTT. It yields the protein CASSIAGQGKFPLHF.

The genes are TRBV28 and TRBJ2-7; maybe TRBD1 (6 bases). The CDR3 spans 12 residues. Trimming took off 2 bases at V and 7 bases at J, with 9 bases between the two ends. Germline V gene sequence: CDR1 MDHEN, CDR2 SYDVKM. The CDR3 DNA reads TGTGCCAGCAGTTTACAGGGGCTTGAGCAGTACTTC. It is translated as CASSLQGLEQYF. The full variable domain, rest sourced from reference TRBV28 and TRBJ2-7, is DVKVTQSSRYLVKRTGEKVFLECVQDMDHENMFWYRQDPGLGLRLIYFSYDVKMKEKGDIPEGYSVSREKKERFSLILESASTNQTSMYLCASSLQGLEQYFGPGTRLTVT.

There are a few counts of this clone. The chain uses TRBV27 and TRBJ1-1; D gene uncertain. V gave up 5 bases and J gave up 8 bases, with 9 bases separating them. Germline CDR1 MNHEY, CDR2 SMNVEV (reference sequence). CDR3 size: 11 residues. The DNA of the CDR3 is TGTGCCAGCAGTCGACGGGGAGAAGCTTTCTTT. Protein: CASSRRGEAFF.

The chain has TRBV10-3 and TRBJ1-1; D is unresolved. There are 13 residues in the CDR3. Germline V gene sequence: CDR1 ENHRY, CDR2 SYGVKD. Trimming removed 3 bases at V and 1 base at J, with 6 bases between. The CDR3 region has the DNA TGTGCCATCAGTGAAAGACAGAACACTGAAGCTTTCTTT. Amino acids: CAISERQNTEAFF.

The chain links TRBV28 to TRBJ2-5; TRBD1 or TRBD2 may be the D gene (5 bases each). The V gene's germline CDR1 is MDHEN and CDR2 SYDVKM. V lost 5 bases, J lost 5 bases, and 12 bases lay in between. The CDR3 is 13 amino acids. DNA for the CDR3: TGTGCCAGCAGTCGGGTAGGGGACGAGACCCAGTACTTC. This translates into CASSRVGDETQYF.

V is TRBV28 and J is TRBJ2-7, with TRBD1 as a possible D gene (6 bases). Germline assignment: CDR1 MDHEN and CDR2 SYDVKM. The length of the CDR3 is 12 residues. With 6 bases removed from V and 5 bases from J, the gap between germline ends came to 11 bases. CDR3 DNA: TGTGCCAGCAGGTCAGGGGTCAACGAGCAGTACTTC. It translates to CASRSGVNEQYF.

The table lists this clone with a few counts. The chain combines TRBV25-1 with TRBJ1-3, with unresolved D. The CDR3 has 14 residues. Germline V gene lookup returns CDR1 MGHDK and CDR2 SYGVNS. The V end was cut by 3 bases, the J end by 4 bases, with 10 bases between. The CDR3 reads CASSDSGFGNTIYF. CDR3 nucleotide sequence: TGTGCCAGCAGTGATTCGGGATTCGGAAACACCATATATTTT.

This sequence joins TRBV7-8 and TRBJ1-1; unclear D gene. CDR3 length: 14 amino acids. Between the trimmed V and J ends, which lost 5 bases and 2 bases, there was a span of 12 bases. Per the germline V gene, CDR1 is SGHVS and CDR2 is FQNEAQ. The CDR3, as DNA: TGTGCCAGCAGCGGAACCGGGCCCAACACTGAAGCTTTCTTT. It codes for CASSGTGPNTEAFF.

The chain combines TRBV9 with TRBJ2-1; the D is unclear. Deletions cut 0 bases from V and 6 bases from J, with 7 bases between. Germline CDR1 and CDR2: SGDLS and YYNGEE. CDR3 size: 13 residues. CDR3 loop: CASSVEVPNEQFF. In nucleotides, the CDR3 is TGTGCCAGCAGCGTAGAGGTCCCCAATGAGCAGTTCTTC.

As DNA, the CDR3 is TGTGCCAGCAGCTTGGGTTGGACAACTATGAACACTGAAGCTTTCTTT. Encoded protein: CASSLGWTTMNTEAFF. The chain has TRBV5-6 and TRBJ1-1, with D possibly being TRBD1 (5 bases). The ends were cut back, 0 bases at V and 0 bases at J, with 12 bases in the middle. The CDR3 contains 16 residues. The germline V gene encodes CDR1 SGHDT and CDR2 YYEEEE. Full variable domain (remainder filled in from reference TRBV5-6 and TRBJ1-1): DAGVTQSPTHLIKTRGQQVTLRCSPKSGHDTVSWYQQALGQGPQFIFQYYEEEERQRGNFPDRFSGHQFPNYSSELNVNALLLGDSALYLCASSLGWTTMNTEAFFGQGTRLTVV.

CDR3 sequence reads: CASGRDRGGNTIYF. The CDR3 nucleotides are TGTGCCAGCGGCCGGGACAGGGGTGGAAACACCATATATTTT. The rearrangement links TRBV6-5 to TRBJ1-3; TRBD1 agrees at 10 bases. The CDR3 runs to 14 residues. The germline V gene encodes CDR1 MNHEY and CDR2 SVGAGI. With 8 bases clipped from V and 3 bases from J, the junction kept 4 bases outside the gene matches.

The chain couples TRBV12-5 to TRBJ2-7; the D gene is possibly TRBD2 (6 bases). The CDR3 loop spans 12 amino acids. Trimming took 3 bases from V and 5 from J, leaving 8 bases between them. From germline, CDR1 is LGHNT and CDR2 FRNRAP. Written as DNA, the CDR3 is TGTGCTAGTGGTTTTGGAGGGAACGAGCAGTACTTC. This encodes CASGFGGNEQYF.

The CDR3 reads CATSDSDGARSNQPQHF. The CDR3, as DNA: TGTGCCACCAGTGATTCTGATGGGGCTAGGAGCAATCAGCCCCAGCATTTT. The chain recombines TRBV24-1 with TRBJ1-5, with D possibly TRBD1 on 5 matching bases. V was pared by 2 bases and J by 1 base, with 14 bases between. This CDR3 spans 17 amino acids. Germline loops: CDR1 KGHDR, CDR2 SFDVKD.

The gene calls are TRBV29-1 and TRBJ2-7; 7 bases fit TRBD2. V shed 5 bases, J shed 1 base, and the junction held 8 bases outside the gene matches. CDR1 is SQVTM, CDR2 ANQGSEA, per germline. This CDR3 is 14 amino acids long. The DNA of the CDR3 is TGCAGCGTTCAGACTAGCTTCACGTCCTACGAGCAGTACTTC. It translates to CSVQTSFTSYEQYF.

The gene calls are TRBV16 and TRBJ1-6, with D maybe TRBD1 (5 bases). V lost 4 bases to trimming and J lost 3 bases, with 10 bases between them. The CDR3 covers 15 residues. Germline assignment: CDR1 KGHSY and CDR2 FQNENV. The CDR3 reads CASSPGGVYNSPLHF. The CDR3 DNA sequence: TGTGCCAGCAGCCCTGGAGGGGTCTATAATTCACCCCTCCACTTT.

The chain is built from TRBV12-5 and TRBJ2-5, with a weak D call TRBD1 (5 bases). Germline V gives CDR1 LGHNT, CDR2 FRNRAP. The ends were cut back, 1 base at V and 2 bases at J, with 5 bases in the middle. The CDR3 loop spans 13 amino acids. In DNA, the CDR3 is TGTGCTAGTGGTTTGGGACAGCAAGAGACCCAGTACTTC. Amino acid sequence: CASGLGQQETQYF.

This sequence joins TRBV6-2 or TRBV6-3 and TRBJ2-3; 10 positions match TRBD2. This CDR3 contains 19 residues. The germline CDR1 and CDR2 sequences are MNHEY and SVGEGT. After removal of 2 bases from V and 4 bases from J, the junction contained 15 bases not matched to a gene. CDR3 in DNA: TGTGCCAGCAGTTACCCCTACTTAATAGCGGGAGGAGGTTCAGATACGCAGTATTTT. As protein: CASSYPYLIAGGGSDTQYF.

CDR3 protein: CASSYPRQGGTEAFF. CDR3 nucleotide sequence: TGTGCCAGCAGTTACCCCCGACAGGGGGGGACTGAAGCTTTCTTT. The chain combines TRBV6-5 with TRBJ1-1; 9 bases match TRBD1. CDR3 length: 15 amino acids. Germline assignment: CDR1 MNHEY and CDR2 SVGAGI. V lost 2 bases, J lost 5 bases, and 6 bases stayed unmatched.

The CDR3 nucleotides read TGTGCCAGCAGCGTTGCCAGGGGGATGGATGGCTACACCTTC. Translated: CASSVARGMDGYTF. This chain connects TRBV9 to TRBJ1-2; 7 positions match TRBD1. Trimming took 2 bases from V and 6 from J; bases not matched to a gene: 7. The CDR3 runs 14 residues. CDR1 and CDR2 from the germline V gene are SGDLS and YYNGEE.

This chain joins TRBV6-5 and TRBJ2-4, with a weak D call TRBD1 (5 bases). Trimming left V 6 bases short and J 2 bases short, with 11 bases between. Germline assignment: CDR1 MNHEY and CDR2 SVGAGI. This CDR3 is 14 amino acids long. The DNA for the CDR3 is TGTGCCAGCAGGACAGATTCGACCAAAAACATTCAGTACTTC. It is translated as CASRTDSTKNIQYF.

J is TRBJ1-4 and V is TRBV5-5; D remains unclear. The germline CDR1 and CDR2 sequences are SGHKS and YYEKEE (reference sequence). CDR3 length equals 16 residues. V shed 3 bases and J shed 0 bases, with 12 bases lying between them. In DNA, the CDR3 is TGTGCCAGCAGCTCGTCGTACGGCTCAACTAATGAAAAACTGTTTTTT. Its translation is CASSSSYGSTNEKLFF.

The DNA of the CDR3 is TGTGCCAGCAGCAAAGTGGGGAAAAGGGACAGTTCTAACTATGGCTACACCTTC. This codes for CASSKVGKRDSSNYGYTF. The rearrangement joins TRBV21-1 to TRBJ1-2; TRBD1, the D gene given by the table, was not confirmed from the DNA. TRBV21-1 is a pseudogene locus. This CDR3 region has 18 residues.

The chain couples TRBV19 to TRBJ2-3; D is uncertain. V was cut by 7 bases and J by 4 bases, with 18 bases left in between. The CDR3 has 15 residues. Germline V CDR1 and CDR2: LNHDA, SQIVND (reference sequence). CDR3 residues: CASTPGQAVADTQYF. Written as DNA, the CDR3 is TGTGCCAGTACGCCCGGGCAGGCGGTCGCAGATACGCAGTATTTT.

The chain couples TRBV28 to TRBJ1-1; D remains ambiguous. Germline V lookup: CDR1 MDHEN, CDR2 SYDVKM. The CDR3 length is 13 residues. V lost 5 bases and J lost 4, with 11 bases in between. The CDR3 region has the DNA TGTGCCAGCAGTCTCGGGTGGGTCACTGAAGCTTTCTTT. Translating gives CASSLGWVTEAFF.

The chain combines TRBV7-2 with TRBJ1-1; no reliable D call. Per the germline V gene, CDR1 is SGHTA and CDR2 is FQGNSA. Trimming left V 2 bases short and J 0 bases short, with 19 bases between. The length of the CDR3 is 18 residues. The CDR3 DNA reads as TGTGCCAGCAGCTTATTCGTATATGGGAAACTTTTGAACACTGAAGCTTTCTTT. Translated, it gives CASSLFVYGKLLNTEAFF.

This clone was detected only a few times. The V and J genes are TRBV3-1 (or the pseudogene TRBV3-2) and TRBJ2-7, with 7 bases aligning to TRBD1. The CDR3 loop spans 14 amino acids. Germline CDR1 is LGHDT and CDR2 is YNNKEL (reference sequence). J gave up 5 bases and V 4 bases, and 8 bases lay outside the gene matches. Here the CDR3 DNA reads TGTGCCAGCAGCCCCCGACAGGGTAGAAACGAGCAGTACTTC. Protein: CASSPRQGRNEQYF.